Sequencing of this T cell receptor beta chain was carried out in a study of T cell responses to AZD1222 COVID-19 vaccine (dated by TCRdb to about 2021). Context from the whole study: A total of 233 trial participants underwent TCR sequencing, of whom about 210 received two doses of AZD1222 and roughly 25 received two doses of the MenACWY control vaccine. Trial participants were enrolled into age subgroups of 18-55, 56-69 and 70-plus years, which contained around 150, 28 and 57 TCR-sequenced participants, respectively.

The CDR3 regions of human TCRbeta chains were subjected to immunosequencing. The source study handled its data this way. TCRs in the repertoires were compared against a reference library of SARS-CoV-2-specific TCRs that had been generated with the MIRA antigen-specificity platform. Breadth meant the fraction of unique TCRs that were SARS-CoV-2-associated, whereas depth meant the fraction of total T cells that were SARS-CoV-2-associated. Using the MIRA data, each spike-specific TCR was assigned both to the spike region to which the TCR was reactive and to a CD4 or CD8 class. Log10-transformed breadth and depth values were compared by one-way ANOVA with Sidak's multiple comparisons tests. Sourced from immuneACCESS, this table was stored by TCRdb with only in-frame sequences that have V and J called. A share of the clones is absent; for the studies checked, an unresolved V gene accounts for under half, and the remainder has no known explanation. V and J calls and clone size come straight from that table; D and trimming were deduced from the DNA. The sample data list about 81,000 clones, and approximately 90% of these were observed just once. Approximately 10% of the sample is held by the ten biggest clonotypes.

Turning to this clone: Its antigen remains unidentified. No quality values exist for individual bases; no much larger clone is one base distant.

In light of the paper, this sample's time point label describes: about 28 days (+/-7) after the second vaccine dose. AZD1222 recipients with second doses at about 4 weeks or about 12 weeks were pooled, because spike-specific TCR depth and breadth did not differ between schedules. The vaccinee samples were drawn from two UK trials, COV001 and COV002, one of which was a single-blind randomized controlled phase 2/3 trial testing AZD1222 (ChAdOx1 nCoV-19) in healthy adults. For TCRbeta chain sequencing, PBMC samples were collected from trial participants at day 0 and at day 28 after the second dose. What the research found in general, with its limitations: Conclusions about previously exposed vaccinees are limited because only five to seven AZD1222 recipients were SARS-CoV-2 seropositive at baseline. In the small 56-69-year group, the increase in depth fell short of significance, most likely because of low power. Because no day 14 peak-response samples were available, the repertoires could be characterized only after the peak T cell response. A significant rise in spike-specific TCR breadth and depth was observed after two AZD1222 doses relative to day 0 and relative to MenACWY recipients. Nearly half of unique spike-specific TCRs reportedly recognized epitopes outside regions mutated in the B.1.351 and B.1.1.7 variants. CD4 TCRs associated with the vaccine covered the entire spike protein, and the dominant responses were in regions 160-218 and 743-854. Participants were mostly white British and included more females than males, and it was suggested by the authors that clonal diversity may have been underestimated.

Here the sequenced sample was peripheral blood, taken 28 days after the second AZD1222 dose. The receptor's source is an adult who received the AZD1222 COVID-19 vaccine.

The CDR3 corresponds to CASSHGTGPTEAFF. Read as DNA, the sequence is TGTGCCAGCAGTCACGGGACAGGACCCACTGAAGCTTTCTTT. The V and J segments used are TRBV6-5 and TRBJ1-1, with 8 bases in between that match TRBD1. V ends up 5 bases short and J 4 bases short, with an unmatched junction base count of 6. Inclusive of the bounding cysteine and phenylalanine, the CDR3 is 14 residues long. The kept DNA is CDR3 alone, 42 bases in frame from the first base. Per the germline V gene, MNHEY is the CDR1 and SVGAGI is the CDR2.